The 8 T cell receptor beta chains below come from one sample, sequenced in a study of cytomegalovirus exposure and HLA in healthy donors. PCR amplification relied on 60 Vbeta primers (plus 13 Jbeta primers). Clones were read by immunoSEQ multiplex PCR, and TCRdb kept only the in-frame ones, dropping some. Counted here are 120,000 or so clones, more than 60% occurring once; the ten biggest clones make up about 2.6%. The sample consisted of PBMCs. Receptor source: a woman aged 40 to 49 in good health and CMV-seropositive.

This rearrangement joins TRBV4-3 to TRBJ2-1; maybe TRBD2 (6 bases). The CDR3 is 15 amino acids. V was clipped by 0 bases and J by 3 bases, with 9 bases between them. Germline V CDR1 and CDR2: LGHNA, YSLEER. The CDR3 reads CASSQDRGVYNEQFF. CDR3 DNA sequence: TGCGCCAGCAGCCAAGATCGCGGGGTCTACAATGAGCAGTTCTTC.

This clone was detected a few times. This sequence joins TRBV5-5 and TRBJ2-5; TRBD2 aligns across 10 bases. Germline CDR1 and CDR2: SGHKS and YYEKEE (reference sequence). The CDR3 covers 17 residues. V lost 7 bases, J lost 3 bases, and 15 bases stayed unmatched. The CDR3 loop is CASLKGSGGRNEETQYF. The DNA of the CDR3 is TGTGCCAGCTTAAAGGGTAGCGGGGGGCGGAACGAAGAGACCCAGTACTTC.

This chain joins TRBV11-1 and TRBJ1-6, with D perhaps matching TRBD1 (5 bases). Deletions cut 8 bases from V and 9 bases from J, with 17 bases between. The CDR3 has 14 residues. Germline V gene sequence: CDR1 SGHAT, CDR2 FQDESV (reference sequence). CDR3 in DNA: TGTGCCAGCTCCGACTCCTTTGGGGCTTCACCCCTCCACTTT. It translates to CASSDSFGASPLHF.

The gene calls are TRBV5-4 and TRBJ2-5, with D possibly TRBD2 on 6 matching bases. CDR1 and CDR2 (germline): SGHNT, YYREEE (reference sequence). V shed 2 bases and J shed 4 bases, with 9 bases lying between them. The CDR3 contains 13 residues. In DNA form, the CDR3 reads TGTGCCAGCAGCTTACGGGGGTCAGAGACCCAGTACTTC. Translating it yields CASSLRGSETQYF.

The chain has TRBV6-4 and TRBJ2-6, with 12 bases lining up with TRBD1. Germline V gene sequence: CDR1 MRHNA, CDR2 SNTAGT. The CDR3 consists of 18 residues. V trimming: 2 bases; J trimming: 0 bases; junction bases outside the gene matches: 2. The CDR3 region has the DNA TGTGCCAGCAGTGACATGGGACAGGGGGCCTCTGGGGCCAACGTCCTGACTTTC. This translates into CASSDMGQGASGANVLTF.

The chain links TRBV5-1 to TRBJ1-1; TRBD1 agrees at 8 bases. V trimming: 2 bases; J trimming: 1 base; junction bases outside the gene matches: 4. The CDR3 is made up of 15 amino acids. Per the germline V gene, CDR1 is SGHRS and CDR2 is YFSETQ. The CDR3 spells CASSFDGQGNTEAFF. CDR3 nucleotide sequence: TGCGCCAGCAGCTTTGACGGACAGGGGAACACTGAAGCTTTCTTT.

The DNA of the CDR3 is TGCGCCAGCAGCTTGTTAGGGGCCGCAGAGACCCAGTACTTC. Residues: CASSLLGAAETQYF. The chain recombines TRBV5-1 with TRBJ2-5, with TRBD1 as a possible D gene (5 bases). The V end was cut by 1 base, the J end by 4 bases, with 11 bases between. Germline V CDR1 and CDR2: SGHRS, YFSETQ. The CDR3 extends over 14 amino acids.

This chain links TRBV6-6 with TRBJ2-1, with D hard to call. Germline V gene lookup returns CDR1 MNHNY and CDR2 SVGAGI (reference sequence). The V and J ends lost 4 bases and 6 bases respectively, with 7 bases between them. The CDR3 covers 12 residues. The CDR3 region has the DNA TGTGCCAGCAGTTCCCCGCGCAATGAGCAGTTCTTC. As protein: CASSSPRNEQFF.